These T cell receptor beta chains were read from a single sample in a study of cytomegalovirus exposure and HLA in healthy donors. The protocol was immunoSEQ multiplex PCR, while the TCRdb copy is restricted to in-frame clones and leaves out a portion. This table has 130,000 or so clones, more than 75% appearing once. Sequencing was carried out using PBMCs. The receptors originated from a woman aged 25 to 39 in good health and CMV-seronegative. The CDR3 runs from the conserved cysteine through the conserved F or W. D genes are given only for firm matches. Clone size appears in some rows only: once, few, many, or a class for an expanded clone.

D gene,clone size,J gene,V gene,CDR3 protein,CDR3 DNA
TRBD1,NA,TRBJ2-3,TRBV30,CAWSGRDRGTDTQYF,TGTGCCTGGAGTGGTCGGGACAGGGGCACAGATACGCAGTATTTT
NA,few,TRBJ1-5,TRBV30,CAWSVQGGGQPQHF,TGTGCCTGGAGTGTACAAGGGGGTGGACAGCCCCAGCATTTT
NA,many,TRBJ2-5,TRBV19,CASSVLGGKWETQYF,TGTGCCAGTAGTGTCCTTGGGGGGAAGTGGGAGACCCAGTACTTC
NA,NA,TRBJ2-3,TRBV5-4,CASSRGTDTQYF,TGTGCCAGCAGCCGGGGGACAGATACGCAGTATTTT
TRBD1,once,TRBJ1-2,TRBV2,CASSEESGQGAYGYTF,TGTGCCAGCAGTGAAGAGTCAGGGCAGGGGGCCTATGGCTACACCTTC
TRBD1,NA,TRBJ2-7,TRBV30,CAFTNVGTGVLYEQYF,TGTGCCTTCACCAACGTTGGGACAGGGGTTTTGTACGAGCAGTACTTC
TRBD1,once,TRBJ1-4,TRBV7-9,CASSTDRGLEKLFF,TGTGCCAGCAGCACGGACAGGGGGCTTGAAAAACTGTTTTTT
NA,NA,TRBJ1-4,TRBV4-2,CASSQGEGPTNEKLFF,TGTGCCAGCAGCCAAGGGGAGGGCCCCACTAATGAAAAACTGTTTTTT
TRBD1,NA,TRBJ2-1,TRBV11-1,CASSFGQGAVNEQFF,TGTGCCAGCAGCTTTGGACAGGGGGCGGTCAATGAGCAGTTCTTC
NA,few,TRBJ1-2,TRBV2,CASSAGSGFLTF,TGTGCCAGCAGTGCAGGATCCGGTTTTCTCACCTTC
TRBD1,NA,TRBJ1-1,TRBV29-1,CSVAGTVNTEAFF,TGCAGCGTTGCTGGGACAGTGAACACTGAAGCTTTCTTT
NA,once,TRBJ2-7,TRBV6-6,CASSLGDSTYEQYF,TGTGCCAGCAGCTTAGGGGACTCTACCTACGAGCAGTACTTC
NA,NA,TRBJ2-7,TRBV7-2,CASSLSGTYEQYF,TGTGCCAGCAGCTTGTCCGGGACCTACGAGCAGTACTTC
TRBD1,NA,TRBJ1-2,TRBV19,CASSASTGAPRGGYTF,TGTGCCAGTAGTGCGTCTACAGGGGCCCCGCGGGGTGGCTACACCTTC
TRBD1,NA,TRBJ1-4,TRBV11-2,CASSLDRDRGEKLFF,TGTGCCAGCAGCTTAGACAGGGACAGGGGTGAAAAACTGTTTTTT
TRBD2,NA,TRBJ2-5,TRBV5-1,CASSLAKRGETYQETQYF,TGCGCCAGCAGCTTGGCAAAGCGGGGGGAAACGTACCAAGAGACCCAGTACTTC
TRBD1,NA,TRBJ1-1,TRBV19,CASSSRQGGTEAFF,TGTGCCAGTAGTTCTCGACAGGGAGGCACTGAAGCTTTCTTT
NA,NA,TRBJ1-3,TRBV6-6,CASSYIEIGNTIYF,TGTGCCAGCAGTTACATAGAGATTGGAAACACCATATATTTT
NA,NA,TRBJ1-1,TRBV6-1,CASSENLMVDTEAFF,TGTGCCAGCAGTGAAAACCTAATGGTAGACACTGAAGCTTTCTTT
TRBD1,NA,TRBJ1-1,TRBV30,CAWRVTGQGNRAFF,TGTGCCTGGCGGGTCACTGGACAGGGTAATAGGGCTTTCTTT
NA,once,TRBJ1-6,TRBV5-4,CASSVPGVYNSPLHF,TGTGCCAGCAGCGTTCCGGGGGTCTATAATTCACCCCTCCACTTT
TRBD2,NA,TRBJ2-1,TRBV4-1,CASSQEGTSGREQFF,TGCGCCAGCAGCCAAGAAGGGACTAGCGGACGTGAGCAGTTCTTC
NA,NA,TRBJ2-2,TRBV7-8,CASSLRRGGPGELFF,TGTGCCAGCAGCTTACGGAGGGGGGGCCCCGGGGAGCTGTTTTTT
TRBD2,NA,TRBJ2-7,TRBV19,CASSSSGGSLIEQYF,TGTGCCAGTAGCTCAAGCGGCGGGAGTCTGATAGAGCAGTACTTC
TRBD1,NA,TRBJ1-1,TRBV7-3,CASSLGTGYTEAFF,TGTGCCAGCAGCCTAGGGACAGGGTACACTGAAGCTTTCTTT
TRBD1,NA,TRBJ2-3,TRBV7-9,CASSAQQGLVLTQYF,TGTGCCAGCAGCGCCCAACAGGGGCTAGTCCTCACGCAGTATTTT
NA,NA,TRBJ2-7,TRBV11-2,CASSLGEAAGKYF,TGTGCCAGCAGCTTAGGAGAGGCGGCAGGGAAGTACTTC
TRBD1,NA,TRBJ1-6,TRBV10-2,CASSEPGQGDSPLHF,TGCGCCAGCAGTGAGCCGGGACAGGGAGATTCACCCCTCCACTTT
TRBD1,NA,TRBJ1-5,TRBV27,CASSHLQGGGNQPQHF,TGTGCCAGCAGTCACTTACAGGGGGGGGGCAATCAGCCCCAGCATTTT
TRBD1,NA,TRBJ2-3,TRBV6-5,CASRGQSTDTQYF,TGTGCCAGCAGGGGACAGAGCACAGATACGCAGTATTTT
TRBD2,NA,TRBJ2-7,TRBV4-1,CASSQELTSGEPYEQYF,TGCGCCAGCAGCCAAGAACTGACTAGCGGGGAACCCTACGAGCAGTACTTC
TRBD1,NA,TRBJ1-1,TRBV2,CASSLFGTANTEAFF,TGTGCCAGCAGTCTTTTCGGGACAGCGAACACTGAAGCTTTCTTT
TRBD1,NA,TRBJ1-3,TRBV5-6,CASSFRGRGSGNTIYF,TGTGCCAGCAGCTTCAGGGGGAGAGGGTCTGGAAACACCATATATTTT